The 19 T cell receptor beta chains given below trace back to one sample, sequenced in a study of blood T cell repertoires in COVID-19. Libraries were prepared by immunoSEQ multiplex PCR; TCRdb keeps only in-frame clonotypes and omits some of them. The sample lists over 200,000 clones, roughly nine tenths occurring once. Input material: PBMCs or T cells enriched from blood (not recorded which). These receptor sequences come from a man aged 25-40 years who had recovered from COVID-19.

The chain links TRBV20-1 to TRBJ1-4; D gene uncertain. The CDR3 sequence is 11 residues long. Trimming took off 6 bases at V and 8 bases at J, with 10 bases between the two ends. Looked up from germline, CDR1 is DFQATT and CDR2 is SNEGSKA (reference sequence). CDR3 region: CSAERGEKLFF. The CDR3 DNA reads as TGCAGTGCGGAACGAGGAGAAAAACTGTTTTTT.

This rearrangement joins TRBV20-1 to TRBJ2-1; the D is unclear. The CDR3 extends over 11 amino acids. Germline assignment: CDR1 DFQATT and CDR2 SNEGSKA (reference sequence). Trimming pared 5 bases from V and 2 bases from J, leaving 4 bases between. The CDR3 bases are TGCAGTGCTGGCCCCTACAATGAGCAGTTCTTC. Protein: CSAGPYNEQFF.

This clone has a single count. The genes are TRBV15 and TRBJ2-4, with a weak D call TRBD1 (7 bases). CDR1 and CDR2 (germline): LNHNV, YYDKDF (reference sequence). With 0 bases removed from V and 2 bases from J, the gap between germline ends came to 17 bases. This CDR3 region has 18 residues. CDR3 sequence: CATSRDSGGIISKNIQYF. The DNA for the CDR3 is TGTGCCACCAGCAGAGATTCAGGGGGGATTATATCCAAAAACATTCAGTACTTC. Together with reference TRBV15 and TRBJ2-4, the CDR3 gives the full variable domain: DAMVIQNPRYQVTQFGKPVTLSCSQTLNHNVMYWYQQKSSQAPKLLFHYYDKDFNNEADTPDNFQSRRPNTSFCFLDIRSPGLGDTAMYLCATSRDSGGIISKNIQYFGAGTRLSVL.

The chain combines TRBV27 with TRBJ2-7; 11 bases are a match to TRBD2. Germline V gene sequence: CDR1 MNHEY, CDR2 SMNVEV (reference sequence). This CDR3 spans 16 amino acids. V dropped 5 bases and J dropped 2; count of bases not matched to a gene: 8. The CDR3 bases are TGTGCCAGCAGTGAACTGGGGACTAGCGGAACCTACGAGCAGTACTTC. As protein: CASSELGTSGTYEQYF.

The CDR3 bases are TGTGCCAGTAGTCCGTCCGGGACTAGCGGGTTCTATGAGCAGTTCTTC. This translates into CASSPSGTSGFYEQFF. The genes are TRBV19 and TRBJ2-1; 12 bases fit TRBD2. Trimming at V came to 5 bases and at J to 8 bases, leaving 10 bases not matched to a gene. The CDR3 consists of 16 residues. The germline V gene encodes CDR1 LNHDA and CDR2 SQIVND (reference sequence).

In its sample, this clone was seen once. V and J are TRBV30 and TRBJ1-3, with no clear D. Germline V gene lookup returns CDR1 GTSNPN and CDR2 SVGIG (reference sequence). The CDR3 spans 14 residues. V dropped 4 bases and J dropped 0 bases, with 10 bases sitting between them. The CDR3 nucleotides are TGTGCCTGGATGTACGGGTTCTCTGGAAACACCATATATTTT. Translated: CAWMYGFSGNTIYF.

The rearrangement uses TRBV9 and TRBJ2-1; 10 bases are a match to TRBD1. V dropped 3 bases and J dropped 2; count of bases not matched to a gene: 14. The length of the CDR3 is 19 residues. Germline CDR1 SGDLS, CDR2 YYNGEE. The CDR3 sequence is CASSGQGTGEMGAYNEQFF. The CDR3, as DNA: TGTGCCAGCAGCGGGCAGGGGACAGGGGAAATGGGTGCCTACAATGAGCAGTTCTTC.

J is TRBJ1-5 and V is TRBV6-5; D gene unclear. V lost 3 bases, J lost 7 bases, and 10 bases lay in between. CDR3 length equals 13 residues. Germline V gives CDR1 MNHEY, CDR2 SVGAGI. CDR3 DNA sequence: TGTGCCAGCAGTTATGACATCTCCCAGCCCCAGCATTTT. It encodes CASSYDISQPQHF.

The CDR3 is CASSPGTGNTGELFF. For the CDR3, the DNA is TGTGCCAGCTCACCAGGGACAGGGAACACCGGGGAGCTGTTTTTT. The V gene is TRBV18, the J gene TRBJ2-2, with 8 bases matching TRBD1. CDR3 length: 15 amino acids. Trimming at V came to 2 bases and at J to 1 base, leaving 0 bases not matched to a gene. CDR1 is KGHSH, CDR2 LQKENI, per germline.

V is TRBV18 and J is TRBJ2-1; maybe TRBD2 (5 bases). This CDR3 has 15 amino acids. V lost 0 bases and J 6 bases, leaving 12 bases between the germline ends. Germline V CDR1 and CDR2: KGHSH, LQKENI. The CDR3 nucleotides read TGTGCCAGCTCACCACCCAGTTTGCGGGCCAATGAGCAGTTCTTC. As protein: CASSPPSLRANEQFF.

J is TRBJ1-5 and V is TRBV28; 8 nucleotides agree with TRBD1. V gave up 6 bases and J gave up 7 bases; unmatched junction bases: 8. The CDR3 runs 14 residues. The V gene's germline CDR1 is MDHEN and CDR2 SYDVKM. The CDR3: CASRSDRVEQPQHF. The DNA of the CDR3 is TGTGCCAGCAGATCGGACAGGGTAGAACAGCCCCAGCATTTT.

The table lists this clone with a few counts. V is TRBV19 and J is TRBJ1-6; 9 bases are a match to TRBD1. The CDR3 loop spans 16 amino acids. The germline gives CDR1 LNHDA, CDR2 SQIVND (reference sequence). J lost 10 bases, V lost 5 bases, and 12 bases had no gene match. The CDR3 region has the DNA TGTGCCAGTAGTGCCCCGGGACAGGGCAGGGGATCACCCCTCCACTTT. Translating it yields CASSAPGQGRGSPLHF.

This clone has a handful of counts. Other DNA variants within this sample encode the same CDR3. The genes are TRBV9 and TRBJ1-1; the D gene is possibly TRBD1 (6 bases). V was trimmed by 4 bases and J by 0 bases, leaving 10 bases between them. This CDR3 has 14 amino acids. Per germline, CDR1 SGDLS and CDR2 YYNGEE. The CDR3 region has the DNA TGTGCCAGCAGCAAACAGGGAATGAACACTGAAGCTTTCTTT. It yields the protein CASSKQGMNTEAFF.

The CDR3 loop reads CASSLGTGVDSPLHF. As DNA, the CDR3 is TGTGCCAGCAGTTTAGGGACAGGGGTCGATTCACCCCTCCACTTT. The chain carries TRBV28 and TRBJ1-6; 10 bases align to TRBD1. CDR3 length: 15 residues. Per the germline V gene, CDR1 is MDHEN and CDR2 is SYDVKM. The trim removed 2 bases at V and 8 bases at J, leaving 3 bases unmatched.

This clone was seen a few times. The chain employs TRBV4-1 and TRBJ1-4; D gene uncertain. V was trimmed by 4 bases and J by 0 bases, leaving 15 bases between them. CDR1 is MGHRA and CDR2 is YSYEKL in the germline V gene. This CDR3 spans 17 amino acids. In DNA, the CDR3 is TGCGCCAGCAGCCTCAGCCGCGGGTATGCAACTAATGAAAAACTGTTTTTT. Amino acid sequence: CASSLSRGYATNEKLFF.

The chain joins TRBV20-1 to TRBJ1-1, with 9 bases that match TRBD1. Losses at the gene ends were 3 bases for V and 7 bases for J; bases not matched to a gene: 9. The CDR3 totals 14 residues. Germline V CDR1 and CDR2: DFQATT, SNEGSKA (reference sequence). The CDR3 is CSASQNRGRGEAFF. The CDR3, as DNA: TGCAGTGCTAGTCAGAACAGGGGGCGAGGTGAAGCTTTCTTT.

The chain has TRBV18 and TRBJ1-5; perhaps TRBD1 as D (5 bases). This CDR3 contains 14 residues. Looked up from germline, CDR1 is KGHSH and CDR2 is LQKENI. Trimming left V 5 bases short and J 4 bases short, with 12 bases between. In DNA, the CDR3 is TGTGCCAGCTCAGGGGCCTTTGGGAATCAGCCCCAGCATTTT. This codes for CASSGAFGNQPQHF.

The chain uses TRBV10-3 and TRBJ2-7; D is unclear. CDR1 is ENHRY, CDR2 SYGVKD, per germline. CDR3 length: 17 residues. The CDR3 sequence is CATRIPGGRNGFYEQYF. The CDR3 nucleotides read TGTGCTACCCGAATACCCGGTGGGCGCAATGGTTTCTACGAGCAGTACTTC.

The CDR3 reads CASSLPQERETQYF. The CDR3 coding sequence is TGTGCCAGCAGTTTACCCCAGGAAAGGGAGACCCAGTACTTC. The rearrangement joins TRBV28 to TRBJ2-5; D is ambiguous. V was cut by 2 bases and J by 5 bases, with 12 bases left in between. The CDR3 is 14 residues long. Germline CDR1 MDHEN, CDR2 SYDVKM.